This T cell receptor beta chain is drawn from a study of blood T cells in healthy people across ages. Study-wide findings and caveats: Expanded clonotype shifts may have been confounded, as the donors had an unknown CMV status. The long-lived group displayed more naive CD4+ cells, plus higher diversity, than the aged donors did.

This clonotype was detected only a few times. Its target is not known. The extraction recovered at least 5.5 micrograms of total RNA per sample. Using a J-beta primer mix together with a sample-barcoded 5' primer, a second PCR was run for roughly 6 to 11 cycles. A single record per CDR3 protein comes from TCRdb applying MiXCR to the 5' RACE reads. In the table there are 950,000 to 1,200,000 distinct CDR3 sequences, more than 30% of which are singletons. The ends were cut back, 1 base at V and 7 bases at J, with 8 bases in the middle. This CDR3 is built from 13 residues. Germline assignment: CDR1 SGHTA and CDR2 FQGNSA.

The sequencing sample was made of blood. This receptor was identified in a man between 18 and 35 years old in good health. The chain carries TRBV7-2 and TRBJ2-1; D is possibly TRBD2 (5 bases). CDR3 residues: CASSLVTRNEQFF. CDR3 DNA sequence: TGTGCCAGCAGCTTAGTAACTAGAAATGAGCAGTTCTTC.